This TCR beta chain is from a study of a mutant IDH1 vaccine in newly diagnosed glioma. Study-level background: Radiotherapy alone preceded vaccination by 4-6 weeks; alternatively, vaccination started with temozolomide cycles. Treated patients had a mean age of roughly 40 years and an approximately 62% male, 37.5% female split.

This CDR3 has 16 amino acids. Deletions cut 0 bases from V and 4 bases from J, with 13 bases between. CDR1 is MNHEY and CDR2 is SVGAGI in the germline V gene. Turning to this clone: Its antigen is still unknown.

This table comes from immunoSEQ multiplex PCR, and its TCRdb copy is limited to in-frame clones, with some not included. The sample shows tens of thousands of clones, around 85% of them seen only once. Noted time point: week 47, end of study. All doses held 300 ug of mutant IDH1 20-mer peptide, with topical imiquimod. General study findings and limits: Overall, 85% to 95% of patients had vaccine-induced immune responses. Seemingly, pseudoprogression had no relation to changes in the top peripheral T cell clonotypes.

The receptor's source is a woman aged 25 to 39 with glioma. Some clones in this sample may be carry-over from other donors' samples. Material: PBMCs, obtained from a glioma patient whose treatment included an IDH1 peptide vaccine. J is TRBJ1-3 and V is TRBV6-5; D gene unclear. CDR3 nucleotides: TGTGCCAGCAGTTACTCCGATCCCCTCTGGGGAAACACCATATATTTT. Residues: CASSYSDPLWGNTIYF.